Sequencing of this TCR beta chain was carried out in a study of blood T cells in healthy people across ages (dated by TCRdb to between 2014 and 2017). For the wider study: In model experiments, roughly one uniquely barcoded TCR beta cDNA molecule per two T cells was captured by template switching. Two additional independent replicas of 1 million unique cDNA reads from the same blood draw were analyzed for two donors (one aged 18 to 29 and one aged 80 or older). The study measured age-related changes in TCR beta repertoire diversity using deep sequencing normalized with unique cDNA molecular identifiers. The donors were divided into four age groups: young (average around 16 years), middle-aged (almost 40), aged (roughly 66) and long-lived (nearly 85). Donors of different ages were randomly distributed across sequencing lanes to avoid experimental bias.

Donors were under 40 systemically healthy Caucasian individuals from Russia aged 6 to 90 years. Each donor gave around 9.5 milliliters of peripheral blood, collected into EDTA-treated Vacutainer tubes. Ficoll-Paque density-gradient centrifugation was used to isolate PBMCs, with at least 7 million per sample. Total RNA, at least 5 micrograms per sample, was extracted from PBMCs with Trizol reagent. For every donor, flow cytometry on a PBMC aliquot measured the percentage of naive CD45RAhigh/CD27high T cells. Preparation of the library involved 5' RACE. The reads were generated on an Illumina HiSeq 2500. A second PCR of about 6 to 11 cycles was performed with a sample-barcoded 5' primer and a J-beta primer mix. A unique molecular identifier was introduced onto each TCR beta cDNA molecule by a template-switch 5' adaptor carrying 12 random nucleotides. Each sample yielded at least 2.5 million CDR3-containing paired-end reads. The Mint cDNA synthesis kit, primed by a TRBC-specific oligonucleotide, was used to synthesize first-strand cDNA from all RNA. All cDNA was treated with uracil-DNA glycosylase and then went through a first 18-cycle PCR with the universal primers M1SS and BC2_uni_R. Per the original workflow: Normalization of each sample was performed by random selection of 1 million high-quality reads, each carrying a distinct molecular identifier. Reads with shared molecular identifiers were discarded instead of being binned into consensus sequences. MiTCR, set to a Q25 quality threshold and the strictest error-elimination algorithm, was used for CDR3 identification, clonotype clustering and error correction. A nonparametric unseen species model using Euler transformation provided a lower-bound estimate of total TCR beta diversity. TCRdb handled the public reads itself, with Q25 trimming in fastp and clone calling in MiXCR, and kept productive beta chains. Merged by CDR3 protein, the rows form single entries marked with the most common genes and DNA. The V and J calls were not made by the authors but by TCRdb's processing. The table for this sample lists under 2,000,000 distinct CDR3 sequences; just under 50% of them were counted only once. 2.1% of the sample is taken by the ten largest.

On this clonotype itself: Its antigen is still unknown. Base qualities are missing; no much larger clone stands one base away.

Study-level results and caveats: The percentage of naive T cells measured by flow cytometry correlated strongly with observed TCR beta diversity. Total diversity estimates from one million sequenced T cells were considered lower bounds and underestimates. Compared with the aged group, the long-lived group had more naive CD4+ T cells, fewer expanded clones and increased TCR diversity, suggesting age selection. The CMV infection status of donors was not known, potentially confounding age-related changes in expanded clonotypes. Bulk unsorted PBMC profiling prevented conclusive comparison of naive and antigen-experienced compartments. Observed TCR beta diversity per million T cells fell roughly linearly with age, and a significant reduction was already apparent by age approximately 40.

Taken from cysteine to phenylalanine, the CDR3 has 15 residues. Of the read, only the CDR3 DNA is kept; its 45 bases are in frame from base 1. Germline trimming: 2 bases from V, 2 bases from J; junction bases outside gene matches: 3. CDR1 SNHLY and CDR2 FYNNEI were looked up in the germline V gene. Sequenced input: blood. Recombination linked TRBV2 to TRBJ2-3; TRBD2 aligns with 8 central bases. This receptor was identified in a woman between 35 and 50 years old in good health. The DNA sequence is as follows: TGTGCCAGCAGTGAAACTAGCGGCTACACAGATACGCAGTATTTT. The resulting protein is CASSETSGYTDTQYF.